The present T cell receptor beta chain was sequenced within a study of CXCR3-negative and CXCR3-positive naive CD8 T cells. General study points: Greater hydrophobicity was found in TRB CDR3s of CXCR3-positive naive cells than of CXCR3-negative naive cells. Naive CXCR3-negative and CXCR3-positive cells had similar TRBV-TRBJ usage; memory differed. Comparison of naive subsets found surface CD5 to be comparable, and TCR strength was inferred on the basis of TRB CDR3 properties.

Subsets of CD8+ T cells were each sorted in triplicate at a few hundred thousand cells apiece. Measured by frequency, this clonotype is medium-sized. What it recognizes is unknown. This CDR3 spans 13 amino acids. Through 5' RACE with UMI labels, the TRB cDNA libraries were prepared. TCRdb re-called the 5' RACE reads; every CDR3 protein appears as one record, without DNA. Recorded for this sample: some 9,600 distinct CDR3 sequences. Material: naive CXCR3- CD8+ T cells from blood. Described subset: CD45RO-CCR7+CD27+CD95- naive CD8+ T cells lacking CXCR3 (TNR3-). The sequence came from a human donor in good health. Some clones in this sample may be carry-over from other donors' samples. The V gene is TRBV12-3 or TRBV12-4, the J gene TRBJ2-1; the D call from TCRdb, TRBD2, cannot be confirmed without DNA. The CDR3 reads CASLLAGYNEQFF.